This TCR beta chain derives from a study of sequential checkpoint blockade in melanoma. Sample treatment: randomized to nivolumab then ipilimumab (arm A) or the reverse (arm B). J was trimmed by 0 bases and V by 1 base; bases with no gene match: 15. The CDR3 is made up of 20 amino acids. CDR1 is SGDLS, CDR2 YYNGEE, per germline. This table comes from immunoSEQ multiplex PCR, and its TCRdb copy is limited to in-frame clones, with some not included. This sample has 6,500 to 10,000 clones, with about 65% found just once. The starting material was CD8+ T cells sorted from blood (inferred from file names), obtained from a patient given nivolumab and ipilimumab in sequence. The V call is TRBV9, the J call TRBJ1-2, with 10 bases matching TRBD1. The TCR originated in a human patient with melanoma. Some clones in this sample may be carry-over from other donors' samples. The CDR3 protein is CASSVPRGGGQGVTNYGYTF. CDR3 in DNA: TGTGCCAGCAGCGTACCCCGCGGTGGAGGACAGGGGGTTACTAACTATGGCTACACCTTC.